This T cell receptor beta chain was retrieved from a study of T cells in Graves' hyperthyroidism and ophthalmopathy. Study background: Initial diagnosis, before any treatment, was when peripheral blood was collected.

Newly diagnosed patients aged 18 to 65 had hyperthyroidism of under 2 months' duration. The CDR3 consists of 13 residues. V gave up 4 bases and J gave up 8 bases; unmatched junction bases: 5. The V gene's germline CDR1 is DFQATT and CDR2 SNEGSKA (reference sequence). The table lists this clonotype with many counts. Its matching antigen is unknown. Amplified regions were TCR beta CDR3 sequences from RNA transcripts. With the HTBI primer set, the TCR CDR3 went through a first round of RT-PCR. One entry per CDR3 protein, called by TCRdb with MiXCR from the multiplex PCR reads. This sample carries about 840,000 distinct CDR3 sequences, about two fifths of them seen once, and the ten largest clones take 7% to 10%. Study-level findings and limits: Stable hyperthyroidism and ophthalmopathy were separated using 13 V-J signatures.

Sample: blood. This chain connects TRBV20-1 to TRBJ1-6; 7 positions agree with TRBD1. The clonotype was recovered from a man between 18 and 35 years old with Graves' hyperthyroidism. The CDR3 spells CSATTGLDSPLHF. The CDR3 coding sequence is TGCAGTGCTACGACAGGGTTGGATTCACCCCTCCACTTT.